Below are 5 T cell receptor beta chains sequenced from a single sample in a study of T cells expressing NK-cell markers. TCRdb re-analyzed the 5' RACE reads; it lists each CDR3 protein once, without DNA. The sample totals 250,000 or so distinct CDR3 sequences; its top ten clones hold around 4%. The sequencing input was blood T cells: a sorted CD56 or NKG2C T cell subset, CD4+ or CD8+ T cells, or bulk PBMC T cells (not recorded which). These TCRs come from a woman aged 18-70 years in good health.

The chain is built from TRBV29-1 and TRBJ2-5; the D gene TCRdb calls, TRBD1, cannot be checked with no DNA. The germline gives CDR1 SQVTM, CDR2 ANQGSEA. The CDR3 is made up of 13 amino acids. CDR3 loop: CSVWGAYQETQYF. The variable domain in full, with the rest retrieved from reference TRBV29-1 and TRBJ2-5, is SAVISQKPSRDICQRGTSLTIQCQVDSQVTMMFWYRQQPGQSLTLIATANQGSEATYESGFVIDKFPISRPNLTFSTLTVSNMSPEDSSIYLCSVWGAYQETQYFGPGTRLLVL.

The CDR3 here is CASSSGRGTARYNEQFF. The chain couples TRBV7-2 to TRBJ2-1; without DNA, the TCRdb call of TRBD2 cannot be checked. The CDR3 contains 17 residues. The germline CDR1 and CDR2 sequences are SGHTA and FQGNSA.

V usage is TRBV5-1 and J usage is TRBJ2-3. CDR1 and CDR2 from the germline V gene are SGHRS and YFSETQ. This CDR3 has 14 residues. The CDR3 is CASSLSGDTDTQYF.

This chain joins TRBV20-1 and TRBJ2-7; TCRdb's D call, TRBD2, is unchecked because there is no DNA. The CDR3 covers 14 residues. Germline-derived CDR1 and CDR2 are DFQATT and SNEGSKA (reference sequence). CDR3 loop: CSARRTSGYYEQYF.

This sequence joins TRBV7-2 and TRBJ2-1; no DNA is available, so the TRBD1 call from TCRdb remains unchecked. The CDR3 extends over 13 amino acids. Per the germline V gene, CDR1 is SGHTA and CDR2 is FQGNSA. The CDR3 reads CASRGTRHYEQFF.